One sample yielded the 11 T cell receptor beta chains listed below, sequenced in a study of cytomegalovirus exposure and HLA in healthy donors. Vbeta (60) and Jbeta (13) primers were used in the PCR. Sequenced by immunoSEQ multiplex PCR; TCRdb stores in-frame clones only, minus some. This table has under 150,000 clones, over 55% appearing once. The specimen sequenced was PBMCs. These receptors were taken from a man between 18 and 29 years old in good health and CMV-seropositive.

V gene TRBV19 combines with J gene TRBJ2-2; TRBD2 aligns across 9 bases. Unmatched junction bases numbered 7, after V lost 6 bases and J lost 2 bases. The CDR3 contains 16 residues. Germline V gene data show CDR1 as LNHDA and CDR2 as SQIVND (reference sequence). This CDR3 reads CASRERGALNTGELFF. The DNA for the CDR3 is TGTGCCAGTAGGGAGCGGGGGGCCCTTAACACCGGGGAGCTGTTTTTT.

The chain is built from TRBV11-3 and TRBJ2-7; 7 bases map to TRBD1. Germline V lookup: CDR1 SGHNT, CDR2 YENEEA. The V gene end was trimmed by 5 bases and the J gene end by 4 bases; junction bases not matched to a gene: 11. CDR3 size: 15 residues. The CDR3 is CASSKKTGWGYEQYF. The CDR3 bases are TGTGCCAGCAGCAAAAAGACAGGGTGGGGGTACGAGCAGTACTTC.

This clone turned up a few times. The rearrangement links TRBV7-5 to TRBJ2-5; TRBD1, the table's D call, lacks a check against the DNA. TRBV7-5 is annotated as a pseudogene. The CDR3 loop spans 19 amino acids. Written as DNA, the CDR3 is TGTGTCAGAAGCTTGAGGGAGACATGGACAGGGGGTTTCGAGGAGACCCAGTACTTC. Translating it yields CVRSLRETWTGGFEETQYF.

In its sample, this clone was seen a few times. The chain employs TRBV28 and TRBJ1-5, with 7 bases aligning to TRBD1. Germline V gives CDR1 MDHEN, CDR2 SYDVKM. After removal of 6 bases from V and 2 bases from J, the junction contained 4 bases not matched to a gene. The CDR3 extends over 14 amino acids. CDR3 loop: CASRGGYGNQPQHF. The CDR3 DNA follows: TGTGCCAGCAGAGGGGGCTACGGCAATCAGCCCCAGCATTTT.

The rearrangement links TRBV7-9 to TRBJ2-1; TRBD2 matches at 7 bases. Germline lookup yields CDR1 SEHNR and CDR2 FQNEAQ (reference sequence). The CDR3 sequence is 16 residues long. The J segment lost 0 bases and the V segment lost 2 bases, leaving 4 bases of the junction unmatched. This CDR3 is CASSLPGEGSYNEQFF. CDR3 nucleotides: TGTGCCAGCAGCTTACCGGGGGAGGGCTCCTACAATGAGCAGTTCTTC.

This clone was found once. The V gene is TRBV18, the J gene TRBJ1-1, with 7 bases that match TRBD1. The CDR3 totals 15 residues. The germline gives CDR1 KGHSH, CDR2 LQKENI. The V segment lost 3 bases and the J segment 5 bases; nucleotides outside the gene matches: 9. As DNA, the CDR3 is TGTGCCAGCTCACCCCCCCGAGGGGGCGGAACTGAAGCTTTCTTT. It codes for CASSPPRGGGTEAFF.

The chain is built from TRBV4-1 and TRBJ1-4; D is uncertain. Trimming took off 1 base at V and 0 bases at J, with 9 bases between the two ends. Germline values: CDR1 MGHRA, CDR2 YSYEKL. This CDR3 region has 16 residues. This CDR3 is CASSQADDSTNEKLFF. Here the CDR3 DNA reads TGCGCCAGCAGCCAAGCAGACGACTCAACTAATGAAAAACTGTTTTTT.

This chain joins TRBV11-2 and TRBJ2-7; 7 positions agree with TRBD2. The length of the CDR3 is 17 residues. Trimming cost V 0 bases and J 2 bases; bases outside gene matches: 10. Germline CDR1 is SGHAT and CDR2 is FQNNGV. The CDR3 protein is CASSLDGFGGGTYEQYF. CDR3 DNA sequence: TGTGCCAGCAGCTTAGATGGGTTTGGGGGGGGAACCTACGAGCAGTACTTC.

This chain's CDR3 is CASRDRAWEGQPQHF. CDR3 DNA sequence: TGTGCCAGTAGGGACAGGGCTTGGGAAGGTCAGCCCCAGCATTTT. The rearrangement links TRBV19 to TRBJ1-5; 8 bases agree with TRBD1. CDR3 length equals 15 residues. The V and J ends lost 6 bases and 6 bases, in that order; junction bases with no gene match: 10. Germline lookup yields CDR1 LNHDA and CDR2 SQIVND (reference sequence).

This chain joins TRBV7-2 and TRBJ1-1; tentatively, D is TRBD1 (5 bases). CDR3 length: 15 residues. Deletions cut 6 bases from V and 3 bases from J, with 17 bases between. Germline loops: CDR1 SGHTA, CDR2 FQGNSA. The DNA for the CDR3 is TGTGCCAGCAGACCCCACCAGGGTGGGTACACTGAAGCTTTCTTT. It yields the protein CASRPHQGGYTEAFF.

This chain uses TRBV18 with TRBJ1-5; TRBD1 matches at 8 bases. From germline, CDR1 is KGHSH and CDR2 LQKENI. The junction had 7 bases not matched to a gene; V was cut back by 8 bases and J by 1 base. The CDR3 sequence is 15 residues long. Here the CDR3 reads CASAGTGRSNQPQHF. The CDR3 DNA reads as TGTGCCAGCGCCGGGACAGGTAGAAGCAATCAGCCCCAGCATTTT.